This is a list of T cell receptor beta chains from one sample in a study of regulatory T cells in long-lasting Graves disease. TCRdb analysed the multiplex PCR reads with MiXCR anew, one entry per CDR3 protein. The sample has about 430,000 distinct CDR3 sequences; roughly 21% are singletons. The source was peripheral blood mononuclear cells (PBMCs), collected when the disease was refractory, from a patient treated with antithyroid drugs. The receptors shown here come from a female donor with Graves disease. The CDR3 runs from the conserved cysteine through the conserved F or W. The D gene is left open where the match is weak. The size entry is marked missing in some rows and otherwise reads once, few, many or a size class.

>many|.|TRBJ1-6|TRBV12-3/TRBV12-4
TGTGCCAGCAGTTTCACCGGCATGAGGTCACCCCTCCACTTT
CASSFTGMRSPLHF
>few|.|TRBJ1-4|TRBV20-1
TGCAGTGCTAGAGATGAGGACAGAAATGAAAAACTGTTTTTT
CSARDEDRNEKLFF
>.|.|TRBJ2-7|TRBV7-2
TGTGCCAGCAGCTCCTCCGGGACCCCCATCGAGCAGTACTTC
CASSSSGTPIEQYF
>few|.|TRBJ2-2|TRBV29-1
TGCAGCGTTGCTGGGGGCCCCCTGGGGGAGCTGTTTTTT
CSVAGGPLGELFF
>.|TRBD1|TRBJ1-6|TRBV4-1
TGCGCCAGCAGCCAAGACAATCAGGGGGCGGTGTCACCCCTCCACTTT
CASSQDNQGAVSPLHF
>.|TRBD1|TRBJ1-1|TRBV27
TGTGCCAGCAGTCCGACAGGGTCCGTGGAAGCTTTCTTT
CASSPTGSVEAFF
>few|.|TRBJ1-2|TRBV5-6
TGTGCCAGCAGCTACTGGTCCCGAGCGAACTATGGCTACACCTTC
CASSYWSRANYGYTF
>many|TRBD2|TRBJ2-7|TRBV5-1
TGCGCCAGCAGCGTGACTAGCGGGAGATCGTACGAGCAGTACTTC
CASSVTSGRSYEQYF
>once|TRBD1|TRBJ1-3|TRBV6-9
TGTGCCAGCAGTTACTCAGGGGGTGGAAACACCATATATTTT
CASSYSGGGNTIYF
>few|.|TRBJ2-1|TRBV24-1
TGTGCCACCAGTGGACAGCGTGAGCAGTTCTTC
CATSGQREQFF
>few|.|TRBJ2-4|TRBV3-1
TGTGCCAGCAGCCGGGACTTTGGGTTTATTCAGTACTTC
CASSRDFGFIQYF
>few|TRBD1|TRBJ2-1|TRBV6-1
TGTGCCAGCAGTGTGACGGACAGGGCCCTCTACAATGAGCAGTTCTTC
CASSVTDRALYNEQFF
>many|TRBD2|TRBJ2-7|TRBV10-3
TGTGCCATCAGTGAGGGACTAGCGGCCTACGAGCAGTACTTC
CAISEGLAAYEQYF
>many|.|TRBJ2-7|TRBV28
TGTGCCAGCAGTTTAGCAGTGAGCTCCTACGAGCAGTACTTC
CASSLAVSSYEQYF
>once|TRBD2|TRBJ2-2|TRBV19
TGTGCCAGTAGGGAGCGGGAGGGGGTCACCGGGGAGCTGTTTTTT
CASREREGVTGELFF
>.|.|TRBJ2-1|TRBV11-2
TGTGCCAGCAGCTTAGAGTCTAATAATGAGCAGTTCTTC
CASSLESNNEQFF
>many|.|TRBJ2-7|TRBV27
TGTGCCAGCAGTTTGGGGGCCCACTACGAGCAGTACTTC
CASSLGAHYEQYF
>many|.|TRBJ2-7|TRBV5-4
TGTGCCAGCAGCCCGGACTACCCGATCTCCTACGAGCAGTACTTC
CASSPDYPISYEQYF
>few|.|TRBJ1-1|TRBV9
TGTGCCAGCAGCGTATCCGGGACAACGAACACTGAAGCTTTCTTT
CASSVSGTTNTEAFF
>many|.|TRBJ1-2|TRBV27
TGTGCCAGCAGCCTTGAGGGGGACGGCTACACCTTC
CASSLEGDGYTF
>.|TRBD1|TRBJ1-4|TRBV2
TGTGCCAGCAGTATTCGGACAGGGGTCGACGTGGCGGTCGAAAAACTGTTTTTT
CASSIRTGVDVAVEKLFF
>.|TRBD2|TRBJ2-7|TRBV4-1
TGCGCCAGCAGCCCGCCTCGGACTAGCGGGAGTAGTTACGAGCAGTACTTC
CASSPPRTSGSSYEQYF
>few|TRBD1|TRBJ2-7|TRBV5-1
TGCGCCAGCAGCTTACCCGGGACAGGGGTTAACTACGAGCAGTACTTC
CASSLPGTGVNYEQYF
>once|.|TRBJ1-2|TRBV6-2/TRBV6-3
TGTGCCAGCAGTCCAGGGAGTTTCGGCTACACCTTC
CASSPGSFGYTF
>.|.|TRBJ1-5|TRBV10-3
TGTGCCATCAGTGAGTCAAAGGGCCAGCATAGCAATCAGCCCCAGCATTTT
CAISESKGQHSNQPQHF
>many|.|TRBJ2-5|TRBV7-2
TGTGCCAGCAGCTTAGGCGTGGGGCGCGAGACCCAGTACTTC
CASSLGVGRETQYF
>few|.|TRBJ1-1|TRBV7-6
TGTGCCAGCAGCTTAGGGCAGGGGATTGGTGAAGCTTTCTTT
CASSLGQGIGEAFF
>.|TRBD2|TRBJ2-7|TRBV30
TGTGCCTGGAGCGGACCGGGGGGGAGCACGAGACACGAGCAGTACTTC
CAWSGPGGSTRHEQYF
>many|TRBD1|TRBJ1-2|TRBV9
TGTGCCAGCAGCCCGACATCGGGACAGGGACTTGGCTACACCTTC
CASSPTSGQGLGYTF
>once|.|TRBJ2-3|TRBV7-9
TGTGCCAGCAGCCCAGGGTTGAGCGGGAGCACAGATACGCAGTATTTT
CASSPGLSGSTDTQYF
>few|TRBD2|TRBJ2-7|TRBV18
TGTGCCAGCTCACGGTATTCTAGCGGGAGAACCTACGAGCAGTACTTC
CASSRYSSGRTYEQYF
>few|TRBD1|TRBJ2-3|TRBV28
TGTGCCAGCAGGGGGACAGCAGTTACAGATACGCAGTATTTT
CASRGTAVTDTQYF
>many|.|TRBJ1-6|TRBV6-5
TGTGCCAGCAGTTACCTACAGAATTCACCCCTCCACTTT
CASSYLQNSPLHF
>many|TRBD2|TRBJ2-7|TRBV6-1
TGTGCCAGCAGGAAGACAACTAGCGGGACCTACGAGCAGTACTTC
CASRKTTSGTYEQYF
>many|TRBD2|TRBJ2-7|TRBV28
TGTGCCAGCACGGCTCTCTGGGCGGGAGGGTTCGGCGAGCAGTACTTC
CASTALWAGGFGEQYF
>.|TRBD2|TRBJ2-7|TRBV10-1
TGCGCCAGCAAAACTCGGGGGGGGTACTTC
CASKTRGGYF
>.|TRBD1|TRBJ1-4|TRBV19
TGTGCCAGTAAGGGGCCGGGACAGCTTGAAAAACTGTTTTTT
CASKGPGQLEKLFF
>many|TRBD2|TRBJ2-7|TRBV6-1
TGTGCCAGCAGCCAGGCCGGGCGGGGGGACTACGAGCAGTACTTC
CASSQAGRGDYEQYF
>few|TRBD1|TRBJ1-3|TRBV5-1
TGCGCCAGCAGCCCCGGACCGGGACAGGAAAACACCATATATTTT
CASSPGPGQENTIYF
>once|TRBD1|TRBJ2-3|TRBV11-3
TGTGCCAGCAGCTTAGGAATTATCCGGGACAGGGGGCCAGATACGCAGTATTTT
CASSLGIIRDRGPDTQYF
>.|TRBD2|TRBJ2-7|TRBV20-1
TGCAGTGCTTCACTAGCGGGCGGGGGCTCCTACGAGCAGTACTTC
CSASLAGGGSYEQYF
>few|.|TRBJ1-5|TRBV7-2
TGTGCCAGCACCTCACAGAAAGGGGGCAATCAGCCCCAGCATTTT
CASTSQKGGNQPQHF
>.|TRBD2|TRBJ2-7|TRBV29-1
TGCAGCGTGTTACTAGCGGGAGACGAGCAGTACTTC
CSVLLAGDEQYF
>.|.|TRBJ2-3|TRBV5-6
TGTGCCAGCAACGCTCGGACCGCTCCTTTTTCGTATTTT
CASNARTAPFSYF
>.|.|TRBJ2-1|TRBV10-3
TGTGCCAGCAGCTACGGGAACAATGAGCAGTTCTTC
CASSYGNNEQFF
>.|.|TRBJ2-2|TRBV24-1
TGTGCCACCAGTACGGGGTTTAGGACCGGGGAGCTGTTTTTT
CATSTGFRTGELFF